The sequence of this T cell receptor beta chain was determined in a study of blood T cell repertoires in COVID-19. The overall study: The samples span acute and convalescent COVID-19 from the United States, Italy and Spain. Sources were T cells, B-cell-depleted T cells, or PBMCs; the material itself was cDNA or gDNA.

The CDR3 consists of 13 residues. After removal of 5 bases from V and 6 bases from J, the junction contained 6 bases not matched to a gene. CDR1 MDHEN and CDR2 SYDVKM come from the germline V gene. Original methodology: For nucleated cells, counts were estimated from reference gene primer amplification. Libraries were prepared by immunoSEQ multiplex PCR; TCRdb keeps only in-frame clonotypes and omits some of them. Clonal size and the V and J genes are those of that table, whereas D and trimming came from the DNA. The sample lists 180,000 or so clones, approximately 85% occurring once. The chain uses TRBV28 and TRBJ1-1, with 7 bases fitting TRBD1. This TCR derives from a woman older than 75 with acute or convalescent COVID-19. The sequencing input was peripheral blood. The CDR3 coding sequence is TGTGCCAGCAGTCTCCAGGGGGGATCTGAAGCTTTCTTT. Translated: CASSLQGGSEAFF.